These T cell receptor beta chains were read from a single sample in a study of OX40 agonist ivuxolimab in advanced cancers. Profiled with immunoSEQ multiplex PCR; TCRdb holds only in-frame clones, not every one. Of approximately 100,000 clones listed, about nine tenths are singletons. Sequencing used CD4+ or CD8+ T cells sorted from blood, obtained in a trial of the OX40 agonist ivuxolimab. The receptors originated from an adult with an advanced solid tumor such as melanoma, head and neck, liver or kidney cancer. Each CDR3 is given without its conserved first and last residue.

V gene	CDR3 protein
TRBV7-6	ASSLVRRPGFYNEQF
TRBV7-2	ASSLIGLAGWTGYNEQF
TRBV18	ASSPGHPGELF
TRBV10-3	AISGPSPGEAF
TRBV28	ASSFVTGGYEQY
TRBV7-9	ASSLIGGGGETQY
TRBV6-5	ASKTSGRSHEQY
TRBV5-1	ASSGGLGGPSSYEQY
TRBV5-1	ASSLASGRYEQY
TRBV6-6	ASLNNNEKLF
TRBV5-1	ASSLEGVRYNEQF
TRBV7-2	ASSYRLAGVPSYEQY
TRBV21-1	AEGVAAPDQPQH
TRBV27	ASSESGTSGAQAKNIQY
TRBV30	AWDTGPVNTEAF
TRBV18	ASSPSGLGNTEAF
TRBV9	ASSVGGRAMRQETQY
TRBV7-2	ASREDMNTEAF
TRBV21-1	ASSNDHALEYNEQF
TRBV28	ASSLRLGGSETQY
TRBV30	AWSWGSGEQY
TRBV5-4	ASSLGRKYTDTQY
TRBV28	ASSFSSADTQY
TRBV5-1	ASSLGGAVQETQY
TRBV19	ASSMRLASYEQY
TRBV1	TSSQEWLPYNEQF
TRBV6-6	ASSYAQRNEQF
TRBV7-2	ASSLAQGWATEAF
TRBV19	ASSISQNTGELF
TRBV11-2	ASSRFSGRADEQF
TRBV28	ATSDRDQETQY
TRBV2	ASRAGTAGFNEQF
TRBV28	ASSLGGGSTEAF
TRBV29-1	SARQGTVPDTQY
TRBV7-9	ASSLGLSYEQY
TRBV18	ASSSRQGARDQETQY
TRBV18	ASSPPAGGDQLGEQF
TRBV6-6	ASSYSGKGSYEQY
TRBV15	ATSRTGAGNEQF
TRBV7-2	ASSLSGGGHTEAF
TRBV6-1	ASSESYGTGGQPQH
TRBV18	ASSSDGQGNREQY
TRBV4-2	ASSQDSGQRGEQY
TRBV30	AWSVAGIGEAF
TRBV6-5	ASSYQPGQPQGYT
TRBV28	ASSGDRGNYGYT
TRBV5-1	ASSPGGAAKNIQY
TRBV28	ASSPTGQAKANYGYT
TRBV2	ASSFQGHQETQY
TRBV15	ATSSGQLATNEKLF
TRBV28	ASTQRYNTEAF
TRBV19	ASSGTSGRAPETQY
TRBV7-3	ASSPTGSGNEQF
TRBV6-5	ASSLRRTSPYEQY
TRBV19	ASNGGGFSNQPQH